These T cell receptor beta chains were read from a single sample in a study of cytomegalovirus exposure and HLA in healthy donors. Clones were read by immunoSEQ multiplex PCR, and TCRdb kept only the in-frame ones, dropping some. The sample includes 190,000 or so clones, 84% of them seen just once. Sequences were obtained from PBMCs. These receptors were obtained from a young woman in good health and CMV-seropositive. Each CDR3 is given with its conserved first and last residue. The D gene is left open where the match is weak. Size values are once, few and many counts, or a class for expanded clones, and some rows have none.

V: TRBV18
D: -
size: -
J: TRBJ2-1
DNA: TGTGCCAGCTCGGTGGGCCAACCGAGCCCAAGCTCCTACAATGAGCAGTTCTTC
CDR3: CASSVGQPSPSSYNEQFF

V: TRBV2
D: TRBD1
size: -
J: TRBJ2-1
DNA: TGTGCCAGTCCGCGTCGACAGGGGGCTCTAAATGAGCAGTTCTTC
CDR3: CASPRRQGALNEQFF

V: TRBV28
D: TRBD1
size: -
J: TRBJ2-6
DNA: TGTGCCAGCAGAGGACAGGGCATGACCTCTGGGGCCAACGTCCTGACTTTC
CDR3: CASRGQGMTSGANVLTF

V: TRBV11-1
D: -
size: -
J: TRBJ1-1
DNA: TGTGCCAGCAGGAAAGAAAGAGGAGGGTTGGCCACTGAAGCTTTCTTT
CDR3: CASRKERGGLATEAFF

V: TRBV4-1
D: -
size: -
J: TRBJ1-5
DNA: TGCGCCAGCAGCCAATTAGTCGCCCAGCCCCAGCATTTT
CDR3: CASSQLVAQPQHF

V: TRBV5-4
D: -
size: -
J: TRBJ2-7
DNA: TGTGCCAGCAGTCGAGCCGACAGCCTGGGGGAGCAGTACTTC
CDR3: CASSRADSLGEQYF

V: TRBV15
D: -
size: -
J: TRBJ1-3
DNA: TGTGCCACCAGCCGGGGGTCGTCTGGAAACACCATATATTTT
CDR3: CATSRGSSGNTIYF

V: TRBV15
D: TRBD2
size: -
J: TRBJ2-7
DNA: TGTGCCACCAGCAGATTAGACCACGCGGGAGGCCCGAACGAGCAGTACTTC
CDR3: CATSRLDHAGGPNEQYF

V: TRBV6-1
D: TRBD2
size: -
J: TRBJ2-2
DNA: TGTGCCAGCAATAGCGGGTCGGGGCGAACCGGGGAGCTGTTTTTT
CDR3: CASNSGSGRTGELFF

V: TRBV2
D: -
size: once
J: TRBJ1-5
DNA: TGTGCCAGCAGTGAAGACTCTAGCAATCAGCCCCAGCATTTT
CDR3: CASSEDSSNQPQHF

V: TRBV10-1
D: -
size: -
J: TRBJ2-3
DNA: TGCGCCAGCAGTGAGGTGGAGGGCGTCACAGATACGCAGTATTTT
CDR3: CASSEVEGVTDTQYF

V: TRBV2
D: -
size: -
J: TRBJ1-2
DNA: TGTGCCAGCAGTGTTGGGTCGGGCAGACTACTAGAGGAAAATGGCTACACCTTC
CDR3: CASSVGSGRLLEENGYTF

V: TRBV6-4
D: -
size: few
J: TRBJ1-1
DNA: TGTGCCAGCAGTGAATTGGAGGGGACTGAAGCTTTCTTT
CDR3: CASSELEGTEAFF

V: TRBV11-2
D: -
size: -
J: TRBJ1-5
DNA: TGTGCCAGCAGCTACAGACAGAATCAGCCCCAGCATTTT
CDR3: CASSYRQNQPQHF